This T cell receptor (beta chain) came from a study of T-cell memory formation after mild COVID-19. As for the study in general: TCR clusters showed largely donor specificity.

A single record per CDR3 protein comes from TCRdb applying MiXCR to the 5' RACE reads. The data contain around 300,000 distinct CDR3 sequences, more than 13% of them seen just once; the ten biggest clones take up about 21%. V lost 3 bases to trimming and J lost 0 bases, with 8 bases between them. The germline V gene encodes CDR1 DFQATT and CDR2 SNEGSKA (reference sequence). There are 14 residues in the CDR3. About this clonotype itself: Its cognate antigen is unknown.

Study conclusions and caveats: A balance of CD4 and CD8 characterized clones contracting day 15 to 85, whereas later expanders leaned CD4+.

The material sequenced was PBMCs or a T cell subset sorted from them (not recorded which). The chain has TRBV20-1 and TRBJ1-4; D not resolved. This sequence originates from a man between 18 and 35 years old who had mild COVID-19 (a few samples of this study predate the infection). Cell type and time point are not known. The CDR3, as DNA: TGCAGTGCTAGTGAGGTTACAACTAATGAAAAACTGTTTTTT. Encoded protein: CSASEVTTNEKLFF.